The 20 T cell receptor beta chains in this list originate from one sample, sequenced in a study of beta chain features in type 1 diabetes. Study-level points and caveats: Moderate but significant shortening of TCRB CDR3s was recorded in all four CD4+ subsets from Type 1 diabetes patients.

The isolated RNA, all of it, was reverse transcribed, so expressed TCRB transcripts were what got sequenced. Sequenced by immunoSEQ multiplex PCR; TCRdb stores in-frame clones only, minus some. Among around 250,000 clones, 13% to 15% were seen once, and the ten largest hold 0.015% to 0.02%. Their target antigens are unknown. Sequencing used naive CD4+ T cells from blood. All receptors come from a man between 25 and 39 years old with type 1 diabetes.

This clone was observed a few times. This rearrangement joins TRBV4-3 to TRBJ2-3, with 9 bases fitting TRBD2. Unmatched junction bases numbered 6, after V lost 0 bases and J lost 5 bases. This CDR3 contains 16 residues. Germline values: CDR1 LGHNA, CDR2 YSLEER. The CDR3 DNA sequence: TGCGCCAGCAGCCAAGATGGGCTAGCGGGACAAGATACGCAGTATTTT. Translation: CASSQDGLAGQDTQYF.

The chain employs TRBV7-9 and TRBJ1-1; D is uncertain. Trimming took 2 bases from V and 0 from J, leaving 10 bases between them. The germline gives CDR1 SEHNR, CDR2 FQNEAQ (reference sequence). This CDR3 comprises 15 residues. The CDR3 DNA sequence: TGTGCCAGCAGCTTACGGACCGGGATGAACACTGAAGCTTTCTTT. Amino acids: CASSLRTGMNTEAFF.

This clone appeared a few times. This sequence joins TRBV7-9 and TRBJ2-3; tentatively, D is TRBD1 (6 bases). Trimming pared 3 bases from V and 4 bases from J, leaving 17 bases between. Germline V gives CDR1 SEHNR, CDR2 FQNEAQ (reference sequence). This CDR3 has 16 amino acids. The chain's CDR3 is CASSFIGGTRPDTQYF. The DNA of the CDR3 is TGTGCCAGCAGCTTCATAGGGGGAACCCGACCAGATACGCAGTATTTT.

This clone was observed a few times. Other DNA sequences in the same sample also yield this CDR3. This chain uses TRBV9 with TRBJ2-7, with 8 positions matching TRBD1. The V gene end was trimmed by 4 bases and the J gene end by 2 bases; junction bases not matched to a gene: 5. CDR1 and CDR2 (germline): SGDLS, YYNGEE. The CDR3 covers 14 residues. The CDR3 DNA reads TGTGCCAGCAGCCCCCGGACAGGGCCCTACGAGCAGTACTTC. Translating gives CASSPRTGPYEQYF.

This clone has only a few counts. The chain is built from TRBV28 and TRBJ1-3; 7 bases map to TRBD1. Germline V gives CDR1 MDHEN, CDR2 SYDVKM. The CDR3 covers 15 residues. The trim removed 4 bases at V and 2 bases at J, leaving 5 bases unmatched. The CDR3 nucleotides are TGTGCCAGCAGTTACACCGGGACAGCTGGAAACACCATATATTTT. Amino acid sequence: CASSYTGTAGNTIYF.

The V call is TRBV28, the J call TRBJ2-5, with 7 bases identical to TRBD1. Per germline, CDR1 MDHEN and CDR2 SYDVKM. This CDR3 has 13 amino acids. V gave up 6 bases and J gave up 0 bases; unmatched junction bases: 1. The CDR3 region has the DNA TGTGCCAGCAGGGACAGGAACCAAGAGACCCAGTACTTC. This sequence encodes CASRDRNQETQYF.

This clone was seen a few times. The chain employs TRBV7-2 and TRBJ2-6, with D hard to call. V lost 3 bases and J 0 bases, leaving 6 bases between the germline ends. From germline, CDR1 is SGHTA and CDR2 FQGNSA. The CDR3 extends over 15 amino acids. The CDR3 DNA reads TGTGCCAGCAGCTTGTACAGCTCTGGGGCCAACGTCCTGACTTTC. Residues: CASSLYSSGANVLTF.

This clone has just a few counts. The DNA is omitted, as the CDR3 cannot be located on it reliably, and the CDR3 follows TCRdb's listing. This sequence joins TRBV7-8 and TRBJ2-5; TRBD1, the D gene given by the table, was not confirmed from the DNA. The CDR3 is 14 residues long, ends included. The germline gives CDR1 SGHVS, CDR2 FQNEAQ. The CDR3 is CAGSLQGFLETQYF.

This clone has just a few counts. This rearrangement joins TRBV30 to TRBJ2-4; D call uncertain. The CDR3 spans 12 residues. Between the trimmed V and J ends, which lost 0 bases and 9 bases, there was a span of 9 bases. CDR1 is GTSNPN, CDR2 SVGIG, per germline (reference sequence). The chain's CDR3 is CAWSVTSGIQYF. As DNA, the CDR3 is TGTGCCTGGAGTGTCACGTCCGGCATTCAGTACTTC.

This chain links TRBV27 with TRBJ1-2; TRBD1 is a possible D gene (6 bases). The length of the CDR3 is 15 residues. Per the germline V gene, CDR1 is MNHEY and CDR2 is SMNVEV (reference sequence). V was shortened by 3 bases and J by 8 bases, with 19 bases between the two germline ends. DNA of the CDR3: TGTGCCAGCAGTTTTCAGGGTCACAGGGCAAAGGGCTACACCTTC. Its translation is CASSFQGHRAKGYTF.

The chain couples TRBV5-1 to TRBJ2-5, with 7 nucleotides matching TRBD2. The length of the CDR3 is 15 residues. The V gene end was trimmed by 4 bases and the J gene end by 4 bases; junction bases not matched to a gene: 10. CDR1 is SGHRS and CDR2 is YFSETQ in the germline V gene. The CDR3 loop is CASSPGSGVGETQYF. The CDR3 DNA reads TGCGCCAGCAGCCCGGGAAGCGGGGTTGGAGAGACCCAGTACTTC.

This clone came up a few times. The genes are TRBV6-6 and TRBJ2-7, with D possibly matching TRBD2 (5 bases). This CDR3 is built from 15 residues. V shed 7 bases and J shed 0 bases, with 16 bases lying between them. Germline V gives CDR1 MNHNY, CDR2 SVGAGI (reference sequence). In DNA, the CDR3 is TGTGCCAGCACCCCAATTCTAGCCGGCTCCTACGAGCAGTACTTC. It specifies CASTPILAGSYEQYF.

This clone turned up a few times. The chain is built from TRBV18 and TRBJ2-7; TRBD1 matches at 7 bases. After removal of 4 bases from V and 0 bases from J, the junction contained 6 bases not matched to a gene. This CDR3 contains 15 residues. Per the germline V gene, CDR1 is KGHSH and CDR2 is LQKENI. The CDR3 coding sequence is TGTGCCAGCTCACTCCGAGGGGACAGCTCCTACGAGCAGTACTTC. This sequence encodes CASSLRGDSSYEQYF.

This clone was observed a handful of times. CDR3 bases: TGTGCCAGATGGACAGGGGGTGTTGTCTACGAGCAGTACTTC. This gives the protein CARWTGGVVYEQYF. The rearrangement links TRBV14 to TRBJ2-7; the match to TRBD1 covers 10 bases. The CDR3 has 14 residues. Germline CDR1 reads SGHDN; CDR2 reads FVKESK. V was clipped by 9 bases and J by 3 bases; unmatched bases: 8.

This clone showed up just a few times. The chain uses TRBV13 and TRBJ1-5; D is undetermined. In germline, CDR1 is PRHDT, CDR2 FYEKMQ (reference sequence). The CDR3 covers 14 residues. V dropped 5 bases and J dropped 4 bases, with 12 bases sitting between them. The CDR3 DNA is TGTGCCAGCAGCGGAACGCGAGGGAATCAGCCCCAGCATTTT. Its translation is CASSGTRGNQPQHF. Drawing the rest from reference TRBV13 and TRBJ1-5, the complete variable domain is AAGVIQSPRHLIKEKRETATLKCYPIPRHDTVYWYQQGPGQDPQFLISFYEKMQSDKGSIPDRFSAQQFSDYHSELNMSSLELGDSALYFCASSGTRGNQPQHFGDGTRLSIL.

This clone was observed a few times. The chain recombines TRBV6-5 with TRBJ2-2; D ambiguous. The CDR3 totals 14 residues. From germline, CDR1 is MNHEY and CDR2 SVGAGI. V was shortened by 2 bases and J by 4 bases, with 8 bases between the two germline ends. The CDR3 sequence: CASSYVSSTGELFF. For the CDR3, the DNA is TGTGCCAGCAGTTACGTCAGTTCCACCGGGGAGCTGTTTTTT.

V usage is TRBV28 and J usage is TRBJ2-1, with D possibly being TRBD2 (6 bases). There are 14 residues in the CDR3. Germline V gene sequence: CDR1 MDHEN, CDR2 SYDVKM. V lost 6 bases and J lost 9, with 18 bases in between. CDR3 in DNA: TGTGCCAGCAGCTCCTCCCGGGACTTCAGTGAGCAGTTCTTC. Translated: CASSSSRDFSEQFF.

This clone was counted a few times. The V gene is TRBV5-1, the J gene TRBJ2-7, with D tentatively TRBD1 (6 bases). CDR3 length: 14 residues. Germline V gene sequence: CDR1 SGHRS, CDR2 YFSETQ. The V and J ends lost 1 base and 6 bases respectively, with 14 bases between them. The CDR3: CASSLTGTRAEQYF. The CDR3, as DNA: TGCGCCAGCAGCTTGACAGGGACCCGCGCCGAGCAGTACTTC.

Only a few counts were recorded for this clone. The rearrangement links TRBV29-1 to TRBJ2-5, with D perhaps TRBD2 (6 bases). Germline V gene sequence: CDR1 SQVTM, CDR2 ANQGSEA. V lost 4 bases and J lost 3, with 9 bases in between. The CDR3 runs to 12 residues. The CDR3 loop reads CSVAEGKETQYF. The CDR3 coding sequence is TGCAGCGTTGCGGAGGGGAAAGAGACCCAGTACTTC.

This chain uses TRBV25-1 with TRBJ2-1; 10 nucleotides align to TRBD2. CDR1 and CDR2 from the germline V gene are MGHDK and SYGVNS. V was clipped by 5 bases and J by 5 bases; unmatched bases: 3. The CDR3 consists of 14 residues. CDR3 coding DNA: TGTGCCAGCAGTATAGCGGGAGGTGACAATGAGCAGTTCTTC. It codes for CASSIAGGDNEQFF.